This TCR beta chain was recorded in a study of radiotherapy plus CTLA-4 blockade in lung cancer. To note about this clone: The antigen is unknown.

Sequencing used immunoSEQ multiplex PCR; TCRdb keeps in-frame clones, though not all of them. Altogether around 45,000 clones are present, approximately 76% being singletons, with the ten largest covering more than 9.5%. The study's findings and limits: Expansion in blood of tumor-derived TCR clones was seen after radiotherapy plus ipilimumab. In blood, early T cell clone dynamics reportedly predicted response best, together with interferon-beta.

The clonotype was recovered from a human donor with non-small cell lung cancer who had stable disease on radiotherapy plus ipilimumab. This material consisted of peripheral blood, taken from a patient treated with radiotherapy plus ipilimumab.

This CDR3 reads CASSVSSSYEQYF. The CDR3 DNA follows: TGTGCCAGCAGCGTATCCAGCTCCTACGAGCAGTACTTC. The genes are TRBV9 and TRBJ2-7; D is uncertain. The CDR3 totals 13 residues. The ends were cut back, 1 base at V and 0 bases at J, with 5 bases in the middle. Germline V gene sequence: CDR1 SGDLS, CDR2 YYNGEE.